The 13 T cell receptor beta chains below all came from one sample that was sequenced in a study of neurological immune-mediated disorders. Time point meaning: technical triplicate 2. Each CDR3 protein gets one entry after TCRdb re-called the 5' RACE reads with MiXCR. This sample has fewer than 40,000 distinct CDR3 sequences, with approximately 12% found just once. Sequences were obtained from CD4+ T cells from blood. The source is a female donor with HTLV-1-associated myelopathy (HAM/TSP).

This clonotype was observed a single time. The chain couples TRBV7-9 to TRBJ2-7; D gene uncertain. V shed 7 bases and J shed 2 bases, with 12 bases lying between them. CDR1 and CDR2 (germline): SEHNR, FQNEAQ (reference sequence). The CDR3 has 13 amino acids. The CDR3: CASIPSGAYEQYF. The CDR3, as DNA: TGTGCCAGCATTCCCTCTGGGGCCTACGAGCAGTACTTC.

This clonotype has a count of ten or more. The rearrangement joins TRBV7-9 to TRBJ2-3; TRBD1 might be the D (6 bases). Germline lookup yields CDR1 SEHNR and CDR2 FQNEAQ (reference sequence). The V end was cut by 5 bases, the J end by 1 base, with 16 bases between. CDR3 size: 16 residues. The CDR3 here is CASSPPGRGGTDTQYF. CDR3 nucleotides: TGTGCCAGCAGCCCTCCGGGCAGGGGAGGCACAGATACGCAGTATTTT.

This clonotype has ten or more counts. The CDR3 protein is CASSPKPGDYEQYF. In nucleotides, the CDR3 is TGTGCCAGCAGCCCAAAGCCGGGAGACTACGAGCAGTACTTC. This chain links TRBV7-6 with TRBJ2-7, with D possibly matching TRBD2 (6 bases). CDR1 is SGHVS, CDR2 FNYEAQ, per germline. V lost 5 bases to trimming and J lost 3 bases, with 14 bases between them. There are 14 residues in the CDR3.

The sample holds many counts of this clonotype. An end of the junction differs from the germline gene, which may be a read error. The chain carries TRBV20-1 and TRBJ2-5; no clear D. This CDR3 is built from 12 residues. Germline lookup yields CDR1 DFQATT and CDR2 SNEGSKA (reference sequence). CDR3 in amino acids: CSAGDLQETQYF. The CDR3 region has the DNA TGCAGTGCTGGAGACTTACAAGAGACCCAGTACTTC.

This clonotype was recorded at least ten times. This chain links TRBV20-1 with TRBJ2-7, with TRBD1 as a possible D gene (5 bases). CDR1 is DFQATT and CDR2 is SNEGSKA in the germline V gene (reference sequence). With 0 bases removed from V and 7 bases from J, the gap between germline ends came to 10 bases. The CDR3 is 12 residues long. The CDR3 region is CSARDQWTEQYF. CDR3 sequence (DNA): TGCAGTGCTAGAGATCAGTGGACAGAGCAGTACTTC.

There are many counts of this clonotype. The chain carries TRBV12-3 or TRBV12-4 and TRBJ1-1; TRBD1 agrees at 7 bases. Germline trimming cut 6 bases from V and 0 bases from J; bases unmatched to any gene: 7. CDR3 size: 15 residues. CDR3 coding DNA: TGTGCCAGCAGCCCTACGACAGGGATGAACACTGAAGCTTTCTTT. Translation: CASSPTTGMNTEAFF.

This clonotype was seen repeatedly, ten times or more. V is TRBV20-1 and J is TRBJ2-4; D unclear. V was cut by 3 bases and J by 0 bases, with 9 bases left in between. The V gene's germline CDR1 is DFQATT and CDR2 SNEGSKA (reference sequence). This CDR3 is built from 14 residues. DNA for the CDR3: TGCAGTGCTAGGCCGAGCCTAGCCAAAAACATTCAGTACTTC. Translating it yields CSARPSLAKNIQYF.

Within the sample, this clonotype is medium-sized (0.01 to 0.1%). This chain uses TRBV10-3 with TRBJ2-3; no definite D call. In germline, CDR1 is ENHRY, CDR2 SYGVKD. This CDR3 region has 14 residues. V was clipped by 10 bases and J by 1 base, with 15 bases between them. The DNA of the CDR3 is TGTGCCACCAGATTACATCAAGGCACAGATACGCAGTATTTT. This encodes CATRLHQGTDTQYF.

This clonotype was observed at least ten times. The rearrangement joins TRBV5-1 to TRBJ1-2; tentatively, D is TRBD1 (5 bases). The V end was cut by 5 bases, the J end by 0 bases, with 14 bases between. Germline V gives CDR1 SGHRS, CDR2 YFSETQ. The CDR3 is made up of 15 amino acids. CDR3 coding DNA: TGCGCCAGCAGGACAGCACACGCTACTAACTATGGCTACACCTTC. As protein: CASRTAHATNYGYTF.

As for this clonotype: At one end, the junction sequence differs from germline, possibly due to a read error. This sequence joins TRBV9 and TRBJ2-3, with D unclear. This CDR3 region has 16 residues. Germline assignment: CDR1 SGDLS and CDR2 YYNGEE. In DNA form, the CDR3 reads TGTGCCAGCAGCGTATGGGCGGTCTGGCCCACAGAGACGCAGTATTTT. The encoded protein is CASSVWAVWPTETQYF. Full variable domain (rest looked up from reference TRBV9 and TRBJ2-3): DSGVTQTPKHLITATGQRVTLRCSPRSGDLSVYWYQQSLDQGLQFLIQYYNGEERAKGNILERFSAQQFPDLHSELNLSSLELGDSALYFCASSVWAVWPTETQYFGPGTRLTVL.

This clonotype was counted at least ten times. The CDR3 region is CASSRSRDRGEQFF. The DNA for the CDR3 is TGCGCCAGCAGCCGATCCCGAGATCGTGGTGAGCAGTTCTTC. The chain joins TRBV4-3 to TRBJ2-1, with D unresolved. This CDR3 is 14 amino acids long. Germline assignment: CDR1 LGHNA and CDR2 YSLEER. The ends were cut back, 4 bases at V and 9 bases at J, with 16 bases in the middle.

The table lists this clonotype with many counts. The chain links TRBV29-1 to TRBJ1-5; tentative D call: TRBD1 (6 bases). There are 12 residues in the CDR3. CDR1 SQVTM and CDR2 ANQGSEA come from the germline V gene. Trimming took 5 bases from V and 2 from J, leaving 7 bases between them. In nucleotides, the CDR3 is TGCAGCGTTCGACAGGGCAATCAGCCCCAGCATTTT. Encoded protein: CSVRQGNQPQHF.

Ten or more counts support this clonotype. The CDR3 DNA sequence: TGTGCCAGCAGCTTCAGCACCTCCAGCGAGCAGTACTTC. Amino acid sequence: CASSFSTSSEQYF. The rearrangement links TRBV5-5 to TRBJ2-7; D unclear. The CDR3 has 13 residues. V lost 2 bases and J lost 6, with 12 bases in between. Per germline, CDR1 SGHKS and CDR2 YYEKEE (reference sequence).